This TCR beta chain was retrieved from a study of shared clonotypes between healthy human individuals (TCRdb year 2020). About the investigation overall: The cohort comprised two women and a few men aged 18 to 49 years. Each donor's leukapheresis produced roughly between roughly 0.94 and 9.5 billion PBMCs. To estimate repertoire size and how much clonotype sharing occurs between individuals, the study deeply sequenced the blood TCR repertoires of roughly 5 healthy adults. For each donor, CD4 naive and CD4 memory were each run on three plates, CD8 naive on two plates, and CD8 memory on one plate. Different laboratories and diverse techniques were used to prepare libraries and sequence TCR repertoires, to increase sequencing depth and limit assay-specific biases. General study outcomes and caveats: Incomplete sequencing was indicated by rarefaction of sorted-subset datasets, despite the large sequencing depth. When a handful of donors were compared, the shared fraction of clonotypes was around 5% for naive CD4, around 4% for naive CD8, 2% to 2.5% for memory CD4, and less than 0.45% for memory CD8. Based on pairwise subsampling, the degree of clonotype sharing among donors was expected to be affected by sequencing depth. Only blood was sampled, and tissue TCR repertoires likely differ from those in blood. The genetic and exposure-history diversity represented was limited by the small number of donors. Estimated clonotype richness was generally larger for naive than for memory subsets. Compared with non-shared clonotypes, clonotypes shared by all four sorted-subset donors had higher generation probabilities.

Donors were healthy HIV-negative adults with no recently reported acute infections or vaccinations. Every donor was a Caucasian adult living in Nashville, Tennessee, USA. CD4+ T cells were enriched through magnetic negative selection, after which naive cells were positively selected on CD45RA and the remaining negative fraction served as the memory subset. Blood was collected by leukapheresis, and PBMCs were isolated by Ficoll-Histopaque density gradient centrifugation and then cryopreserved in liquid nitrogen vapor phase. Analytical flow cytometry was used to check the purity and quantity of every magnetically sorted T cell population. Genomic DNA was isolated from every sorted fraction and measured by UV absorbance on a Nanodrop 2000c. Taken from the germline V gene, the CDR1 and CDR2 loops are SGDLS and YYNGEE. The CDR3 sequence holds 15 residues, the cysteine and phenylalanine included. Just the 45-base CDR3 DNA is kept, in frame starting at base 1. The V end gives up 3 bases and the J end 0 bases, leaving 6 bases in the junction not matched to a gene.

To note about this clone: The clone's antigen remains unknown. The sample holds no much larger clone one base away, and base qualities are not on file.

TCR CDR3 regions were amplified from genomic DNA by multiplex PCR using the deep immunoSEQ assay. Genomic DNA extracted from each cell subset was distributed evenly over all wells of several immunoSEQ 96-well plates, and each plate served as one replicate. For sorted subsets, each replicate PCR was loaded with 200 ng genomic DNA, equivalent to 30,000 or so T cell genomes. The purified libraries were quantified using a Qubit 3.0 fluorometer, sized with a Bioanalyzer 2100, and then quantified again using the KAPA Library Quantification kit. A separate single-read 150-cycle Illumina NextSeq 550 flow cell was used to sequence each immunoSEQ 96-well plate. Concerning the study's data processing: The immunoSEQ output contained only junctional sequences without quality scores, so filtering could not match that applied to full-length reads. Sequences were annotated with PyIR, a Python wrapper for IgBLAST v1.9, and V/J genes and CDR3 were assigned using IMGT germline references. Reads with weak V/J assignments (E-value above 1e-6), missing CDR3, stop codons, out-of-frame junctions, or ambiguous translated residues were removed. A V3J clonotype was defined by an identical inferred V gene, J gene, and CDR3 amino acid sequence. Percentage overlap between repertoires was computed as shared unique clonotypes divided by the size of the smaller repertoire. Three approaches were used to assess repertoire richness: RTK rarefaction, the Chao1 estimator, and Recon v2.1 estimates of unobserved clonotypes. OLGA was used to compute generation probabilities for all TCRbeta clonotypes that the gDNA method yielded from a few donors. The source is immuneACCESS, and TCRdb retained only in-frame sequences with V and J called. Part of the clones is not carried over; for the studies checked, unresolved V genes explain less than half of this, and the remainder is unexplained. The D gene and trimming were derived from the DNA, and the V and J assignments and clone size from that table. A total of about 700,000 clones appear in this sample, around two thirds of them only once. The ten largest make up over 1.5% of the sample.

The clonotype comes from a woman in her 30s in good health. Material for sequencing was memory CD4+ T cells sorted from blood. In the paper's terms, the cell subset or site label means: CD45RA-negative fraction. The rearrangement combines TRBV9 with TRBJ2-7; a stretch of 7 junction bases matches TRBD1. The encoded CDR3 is CASSAGQASSYEQYF. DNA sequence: TGTGCCAGCAGCGCCGGACAGGCCAGCTCCTACGAGCAGTACTTC.